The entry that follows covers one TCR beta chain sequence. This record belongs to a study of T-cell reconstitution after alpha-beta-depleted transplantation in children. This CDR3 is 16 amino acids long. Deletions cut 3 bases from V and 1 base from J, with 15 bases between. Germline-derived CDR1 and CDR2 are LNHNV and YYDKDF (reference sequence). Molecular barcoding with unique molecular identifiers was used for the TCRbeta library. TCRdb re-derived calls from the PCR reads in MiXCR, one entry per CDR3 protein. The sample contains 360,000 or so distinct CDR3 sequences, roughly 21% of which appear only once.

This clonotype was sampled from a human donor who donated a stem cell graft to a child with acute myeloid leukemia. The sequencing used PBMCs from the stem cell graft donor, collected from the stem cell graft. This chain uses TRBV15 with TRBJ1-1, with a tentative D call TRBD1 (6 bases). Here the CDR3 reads CATSRRQAARNTEAFF. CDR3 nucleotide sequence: TGTGCCACCAGCAGGAGACAGGCGGCGAGGAACACTGAAGCTTTCTTT.